These 14 T cell receptor beta chains originate from one sample sequenced in a study of cytomegalovirus exposure and HLA in healthy donors (dated by TCRdb to 2017 to 2019). Library method: the immunoSEQ multiplex PCR assay. TCRdb limited this immuneACCESS table to in-frame rearrangements with V and J called. A share of clones is missing; checked studies link under half to unresolved V genes, and the rest is unexplained. In all, the sample holds tens of thousands of clones, and 90% to 95% of those were seen once. Around 3.2% of the sample is held by the ten biggest clonotypes. The sequencing sample was made of PBMCs. These receptors all stem from a man younger than 35 in good health and CMV-seronegative.

This chain joins TRBV7-2 and TRBJ2-3, with 8 bases that match TRBD2. The germline CDR1 and CDR2 sequences are SGHTA and FQGNSA. The V segment lost 10 bases and the J segment 2 bases; nucleotides outside the gene matches: 11. The CDR3 consists of 15 residues. CDR3 nucleotides: TGTGCCACCGGCACTAGCGGAGGCCCCACAGATACGCAGTATTTT. Translated, it gives CATGTSGGPTDTQYF.

The J gene is TRBJ1-5, the V gene TRBV5-8; 7 bases align to TRBD1. Germline V CDR1 and CDR2: SGHTS, YDEGEE. The CDR3 spans 14 residues. V was clipped by 3 bases and J by 5 bases; unmatched bases: 5. This CDR3 reads CASSYRDSHQPQHF. As DNA, the CDR3 is TGTGCCAGCAGCTACCGGGACAGTCATCAGCCCCAGCATTTT.

The chain is built from TRBV18 and TRBJ2-7; the D gene is possibly TRBD1 (5 bases). The CDR3 runs to 14 residues. Germline CDR1 reads KGHSH; CDR2 reads LQKENI. The ends were cut back, 5 bases at V and 5 bases at J, with 16 bases in the middle. The CDR3 DNA reads as TGTGCCAGCTCATCGGACATCGGTGCCAACGAGCAGTACTTC. This translates into CASSSDIGANEQYF.

The chain uses TRBV5-4 and TRBJ1-4, with 8 positions matching TRBD1. CDR1 and CDR2 from the germline V gene are SGHNT and YYREEE (reference sequence). With 1 base clipped from V and 8 bases from J, the junction kept 7 bases outside the gene matches. The CDR3 length is 15 residues. The CDR3 reads CASSLRTGPGEKLFF. CDR3 sequence (DNA): TGTGCCAGCAGCTTGAGGACAGGGCCCGGCGAAAAACTGTTTTTT. The full variable domain, in which reference TRBV5-4 and TRBJ1-4 provide the parts outside the CDR3, is ETGVTQSPTHLIKTRGQQVTLRCSSQSGHNTVSWYQQALGQGPQFIFQYYREEENGRGNFPPRFSGLQFPNYSSELNVNALELDDSALYLCASSLRTGPGEKLFFGSGTQLSVL.

The chain uses TRBV7-3 and TRBJ2-2; TRBD1 is a possible D gene (6 bases). Germline loops: CDR1 SGHTA, CDR2 FQGTGA. The length of the CDR3 is 18 residues. V lost 5 bases and J lost 7, with 26 bases in between. CDR3: CASSPNSPGTSWVGELFF. CDR3 DNA sequence: TGTGCCAGCAGCCCCAACTCACCCGGGACATCGTGGGTCGGGGAGCTGTTTTTT.

J is TRBJ2-2 and V is TRBV6-1; D ambiguous. This CDR3 is built from 14 residues. CDR1 and CDR2 from the germline V gene are MNHNS and SASEGT. V lost 11 bases, J lost 1 base, and 14 bases lay in between. For the CDR3, the DNA is TGTGCCGGCACTCCCGTATGGAACACCGGGGAGCTGTTTTTT. Protein: CAGTPVWNTGELFF.

The chain recombines TRBV6-1 with TRBJ1-2, with TRBD1 matching over 10 bases. CDR3 length equals 13 residues. Trimming took 6 bases from V and 8 from J; bases not matched to a gene: 6. Germline CDR1 and CDR2: MNHNS and SASEGT. Here the CDR3 DNA reads TGTGCCAGCAGACCGGGACAGGGGATCGGCTACACCTTC. This encodes CASRPGQGIGYTF.

This sequence joins TRBV10-3 and TRBJ1-4, with D possibly matching TRBD1 (5 bases). Germline loops: CDR1 ENHRY, CDR2 SYGVKD. The germline V and J ends were trimmed by 3 bases and 6 bases, with 5 bases remaining between them. CDR3 size: 12 residues. The CDR3 spells CAISEGDEKLFF. The CDR3 nucleotides read TGTGCCATCAGTGAAGGGGATGAAAAACTGTTTTTT.

The genes are TRBV18 and TRBJ1-4; 8 positions agree with TRBD1. The V gene's germline CDR1 is KGHSH and CDR2 LQKENI. Trimming cost V 4 bases and J 0 bases; bases outside gene matches: 13. This CDR3 region has 19 residues. The DNA of the CDR3 is TGTGCCAGCTCACGGCCAGGGGGCTTAATCCAAGCAACTAATGAAAAACTGTTTTTT. Translating gives CASSRPGGLIQATNEKLFF.

The chain employs TRBV27 and TRBJ1-2, with 9 bases that match TRBD1. Germline V gives CDR1 MNHEY, CDR2 SMNVEV (reference sequence). J was trimmed by 5 bases and V by 6 bases; bases with no gene match: 10. The CDR3 is 15 amino acids. CDR3 bases: TGTGCCAGCAGCCCCAGGACAGGGGTACGTTATGGCTACACCTTC. It specifies CASSPRTGVRYGYTF.

The J gene is TRBJ1-2, the V gene TRBV30; tentative D call: TRBD1 (5 bases). V lost 2 bases, J lost 8 bases, and 12 bases lay in between. The CDR3 length is 12 residues. CDR1 GTSNPN and CDR2 SVGIG come from the germline V gene (reference sequence). CDR3 nucleotides: TGTGCCTGGAGTTGGGGGGAGGGGGGCTACACCTTC. Encoded protein: CAWSWGEGGYTF.

This clone has just one count. J is TRBJ2-4 and V is TRBV28; TRBD1 might be the D (5 bases). Trimming removed 5 bases at V and 3 bases at J, with 14 bases between. The length of the CDR3 is 15 residues. The V gene's germline CDR1 is MDHEN and CDR2 SYDVKM. CDR3 in amino acids: CASSLTGLGKNIQYF. CDR3 nucleotides: TGTGCCAGCAGTCTCACAGGTCTCGGCAAAAACATTCAGTACTTC.

This chain links TRBV5-1 with TRBJ2-6, with D maybe TRBD1 (5 bases). Per germline, CDR1 SGHRS and CDR2 YFSETQ. The V end was cut by 4 bases, the J end by 2 bases, with 13 bases between. This CDR3 contains 16 residues. The CDR3, as DNA: TGCGCCAGCAGCCCTGGTGAGGACACTGGGGCCAACGTCCTGACTTTC. This translates into CASSPGEDTGANVLTF.

The chain couples TRBV19 to TRBJ2-2, with TRBD1 matching 9 bases. The V and J ends lost 3 bases and 5 bases, in that order; junction bases with no gene match: 10. The CDR3 spans 17 residues. The germline gives CDR1 LNHDA, CDR2 SQIVND (reference sequence). The CDR3 DNA sequence: TGTGCCAGTAGTATCCTCCCGGGACAGGGAGGGACCGGGGAGCTGTTTTTT. Amino acids: CASSILPGQGGTGELFF. The full variable domain, rest sourced from reference TRBV19 and TRBJ2-2, is DGGITQSPKYLFRKEGQNVTLSCEQNLNHDAMYWYRQDPGQGLRLIYYSQIVNDFQKGDIAEGYSVSREKKESFPLTVTSAQKNPTAFYLCASSILPGQGGTGELFFGEGSRLTVL.